This is a list of T cell receptor beta chains from one sample in a study of radiation and T cells in renal cell carcinoma. Some clones are missing from TCRdb's copy, which holds only in-frame ones; the method was immunoSEQ multiplex PCR. The profile shows roughly 130,000 clones, 75% to 85% of them singletons. Source: blood, taken from a patient whose treatment included radiotherapy and nephrectomy. The source of these receptors is a woman between 55 and 75 years old with renal cell carcinoma. Each CDR3 is given with its conserved first and last residue. A D gene is named only where the DNA matches it firmly. Some rows have no size entry. The others give once, few or many, or a class for an expanded clone.

v_gene: TRBV4-2
j_gene: TRBJ1-2
d_gene: -
abundance: -
CDR3aa: CASSPEGSRAGFRGYTF
CDR3nt: TGTGCCAGCAGCCCCGAAGGCTCTAGGGCGGGTTTTCGAGGCTACACCTTC

v_gene: TRBV6-1
j_gene: TRBJ1-6
d_gene: TRBD1
abundance: few
CDR3aa: CASSLGQGNSPLHF
CDR3nt: TGTGCCAGCAGTCTTGGACAGGGGAATTCACCCCTCCACTTT

v_gene: TRBV11-2
j_gene: TRBJ2-1
d_gene: -
abundance: -
CDR3aa: CASSLRLPTYNEQFF
CDR3nt: TGTGCCAGCAGCTTACGCCTTCCCACCTACAATGAGCAGTTCTTC

v_gene: TRBV7-9
j_gene: TRBJ2-1
d_gene: TRBD1
abundance: -
CDR3aa: CASSPPGQTQFF
CDR3nt: TGTGCCAGCAGCCCACCGGGACAGACACAGTTCTTC

v_gene: TRBV6-5
j_gene: TRBJ1-4
d_gene: -
abundance: -
CDR3aa: CASSSRGGEKLFF
CDR3nt: TGTGCCAGCAGCTCTCGCGGGGGGGAAAAACTGTTTTTT

v_gene: TRBV9
j_gene: TRBJ1-1
d_gene: -
abundance: few
CDR3aa: CASSVAQNTEAFF
CDR3nt: TGTGCCAGCAGCGTTGCACAGAACACTGAAGCTTTCTTT

v_gene: TRBV6-5
j_gene: TRBJ1-2
d_gene: TRBD1
abundance: -
CDR3aa: CASSYSMQGAGYGYTF
CDR3nt: TGTGCCAGCAGTTACTCGATGCAGGGGGCGGGTTATGGCTACACCTTC

v_gene: TRBV28
j_gene: TRBJ2-2
d_gene: TRBD2
abundance: -
CDR3aa: CASSWGAGGGTGELFF
CDR3nt: TGTGCCAGCAGTTGGGGGGCGGGAGGAGGCACCGGGGAGCTGTTTTTT

v_gene: TRBV5-4
j_gene: TRBJ1-4
d_gene: TRBD1
abundance: -
CDR3aa: CASSGAGTGSEKLFF
CDR3nt: TGTGCCAGCAGCGGCGCCGGGACAGGGAGTGAAAAACTGTTTTTT

v_gene: TRBV5-8
j_gene: TRBJ1-5
d_gene: -
abundance: -
CDR3aa: CASSFRVRSNQPQHF
CDR3nt: TGTGCCAGCAGCTTCAGGGTAAGAAGCAATCAGCCCCAGCATTTT

v_gene: TRBV5-6
j_gene: TRBJ2-7
d_gene: TRBD2
abundance: -
CDR3aa: CASSLARRAGGTPHEQYF
CDR3nt: TGTGCCAGCAGCTTGGCCCGACGGGCGGGGGGGACCCCCCACGAGCAGTACTTC

v_gene: TRBV11-2
j_gene: TRBJ2-7
d_gene: -
abundance: once
CDR3aa: CASSLEWDKSYEQYF
CDR3nt: TGTGCCAGCAGCTTAGAATGGGACAAGTCCTACGAGCAGTACTTC

v_gene: TRBV7-2
j_gene: TRBJ2-7
d_gene: TRBD2
abundance: few
CDR3aa: CASSAQGTSYEQYF
CDR3nt: TGTGCCAGCAGCGCCCAGGGGACTAGCTACGAGCAGTACTTC

v_gene: TRBV7-9
j_gene: TRBJ2-2
d_gene: -
abundance: -
CDR3aa: CASSHPSASATNTGELFF
CDR3nt: TGTGCCAGCAGCCACCCCTCGGCTAGCGCTACGAACACCGGGGAGCTGTTTTTT

v_gene: TRBV7-8
j_gene: TRBJ1-2
d_gene: -
abundance: -
CDR3aa: CASSLDDPGDYGYTF
CDR3nt: TGTGCCAGCAGCCTGGACGATCCGGGGGACTATGGCTACACCTTC

v_gene: TRBV7-9
j_gene: TRBJ1-1
d_gene: -
abundance: few
CDR3aa: CASSLGTENTEAFF
CDR3nt: TGTGCCAGCAGCTTAGGAACAGAAAACACTGAAGCTTTCTTT

v_gene: TRBV6-5
j_gene: TRBJ1-2
d_gene: -
abundance: -
CDR3aa: CASSYSTSGTPYGYTF
CDR3nt: TGTGCCAGCAGTTACTCGACTTCTGGGACCCCATATGGCTACACCTTC

v_gene: TRBV9
j_gene: TRBJ2-7
d_gene: TRBD2
abundance: -
CDR3aa: CASSVGASGSIPHEQYF
CDR3nt: TGTGCCAGCAGCGTAGGGGCTAGCGGGAGCATTCCCCACGAGCAGTACTTC

v_gene: TRBV19
j_gene: TRBJ2-2
d_gene: TRBD2
abundance: -
CDR3aa: CASTSIGRDTGELFF
CDR3nt: TGTGCCAGTACCTCGATAGGGAGGGACACCGGGGAGCTGTTTTTT

v_gene: TRBV9
j_gene: TRBJ2-5
d_gene: -
abundance: -
CDR3aa: CASSVGQAWETQYF
CDR3nt: TGTGCCAGCAGCGTAGGACAGGCCTGGGAGACCCAGTACTTC

v_gene: TRBV9
j_gene: TRBJ1-5
d_gene: -
abundance: -
CDR3aa: CASSSGTKGQPQHF
CDR3nt: TGTGCCAGCAGTTCCGGGACAAAGGGGCAGCCCCAGCATTTT

v_gene: TRBV5-1
j_gene: TRBJ2-1
d_gene: -
abundance: -
CDR3aa: CASSLAGATYNEQFF
CDR3nt: TGCGCCAGCAGCTTGGCGGGGGCCACCTACAATGAGCAGTTCTTC

v_gene: TRBV7-9
j_gene: TRBJ1-3
d_gene: TRBD1
abundance: once
CDR3aa: CASSLGYGTDTRLTF
CDR3nt: TGTGCCAGCAGCTTAGGATATGGGACAGACACCCGCCTTACATTT

v_gene: TRBV2
j_gene: TRBJ2-1
d_gene: -
abundance: once
CDR3aa: CASRADGTYNEQFF
CDR3nt: TGTGCCAGCAGAGCGGACGGAACCTACAATGAGCAGTTCTTC

v_gene: TRBV14
j_gene: TRBJ2-2
d_gene: TRBD2
abundance: -
CDR3aa: CASSLWAGRDLNTGELFF
CDR3nt: TGTGCCAGCAGCCTGTGGGCAGGGAGGGATTTGAACACCGGGGAGCTGTTTTTT

v_gene: TRBV6-6
j_gene: TRBJ2-2
d_gene: -
abundance: -
CDR3aa: CASSYWGNTGELFF
CDR3nt: TGTGCCAGCAGTTACTGGGGAAACACCGGGGAGCTGTTTTTT

v_gene: TRBV19
j_gene: TRBJ2-7
d_gene: -
abundance: -
CDR3aa: CASSEKTAYEQYF
CDR3nt: TGTGCCAGTAGTGAAAAGACAGCCTACGAGCAGTACTTC

v_gene: TRBV7-9
j_gene: TRBJ2-1
d_gene: TRBD2
abundance: -
CDR3aa: CASSSISGDLSYNEQFF
CDR3nt: TGTGCCAGCAGCTCAATTAGCGGGGACCTCTCCTACAATGAGCAGTTCTTC

v_gene: TRBV10-1
j_gene: TRBJ2-7
d_gene: TRBD2
abundance: -
CDR3aa: CARGLAGVPEQYF
CDR3nt: TGCGCCAGGGGACTAGCGGGAGTACCCGAGCAGTACTTC

v_gene: TRBV27
j_gene: TRBJ2-1
d_gene: -
abundance: -
CDR3aa: CASSATSAEQFF
CDR3nt: TGTGCCAGCAGTGCGACTAGTGCAGAGCAGTTCTTC

v_gene: TRBV6-4
j_gene: TRBJ1-1
d_gene: -
abundance: -
CDR3aa: CASSARGDTEAFF
CDR3nt: TGTGCCAGCAGTGCCAGGGGCGACACTGAAGCTTTCTTT